The rows below give T cell receptor beta chains drawn from one sample of a study of Ad26.COV2.S vaccination and SARS-CoV-2 variants. This table comes from immunoSEQ multiplex PCR, and its TCRdb copy is limited to in-frame clones, with some not included. The sample consists of about 320,000 clones, about 82% of them appearing once. Sequenced here: peripheral blood, sampled in a trial of Ad26.COV2.S vaccine versus placebo. These receptors came from a person aged 18-60 years who received the Ad26.COV2.S COVID-19 vaccine or a placebo. Each CDR3 is given with its conserved first and last residue. D genes are given only for firm matches. The size of a clone is reported for some rows only, either as once, few or many, or as a class for expanded clones.

TGTGCCAGCAGCCAAGGCTCCCCAGCGGGCTACAATGAGCAGTTCTTC CASSQGSPAGYNEQFF 16 TRBJ2-1 TRBV4-2 - -
TGCGCCAGCAGCTTGGATCCGACTAGCGGGGGGACAGATACGCAGTATTTT CASSLDPTSGGTDTQYF 17 TRBJ2-3 TRBV5-1 once TRBD2
TGTGCCAGCAGCTTAACAGGGTCTACCTACGAGCAGTACTTC CASSLTGSTYEQYF 14 TRBJ2-7 TRBV13 - -
TGTGCCAGCAGCCGCGGGGGCCCTAACTATGGCTACACCTTC CASSRGGPNYGYTF 14 TRBJ1-2 TRBV7-9 - -
TGTGCCACCAGTGATTTCGGGGAAGGGAACACCGGGGAGCTGTTTTTT CATSDFGEGNTGELFF 16 TRBJ2-2 TRBV24-1 - -
TGTGCCAGCAGTTTGGAACAGGCAAATCAGCCCCAGCATTTT CASSLEQANQPQHF 14 TRBJ1-5 TRBV28 - -
TGTGCCAGCAGCTATAGGACTAGCGGGTTGACCTACGAGCAGTACTTC CASSYRTSGLTYEQYF 16 TRBJ2-7 TRBV7-2 few TRBD2
TGCGCCAGCAGCCCAGGGGTTGATGAAAAACTGTTTTTT CASSPGVDEKLFF 13 TRBJ1-4 TRBV5-1 - -
TGTGCCAGCAGCCAAGATTCCGACGAGCAGTACTTC CASSQDSDEQYF 12 TRBJ2-7 TRBV4-2 few -
TGTGCCAGCAGTCGGCTGGACTCGTTAGATACGCAGTATTTT CASSRLDSLDTQYF 14 TRBJ2-3 TRBV6-6 - -
TGTGCCAGCAGTCCTGCGGCGGGCGGAAACTATGGCTACACCTTC CASSPAAGGNYGYTF 15 TRBJ1-2 TRBV7-6 - -
TGTGCCAGCAGCTTAGGTGGTACAACCTGGGATACGCAGTATTTT CASSLGGTTWDTQYF 15 TRBJ2-3 TRBV13 - -
TGTGCCAGCAGTTCCGTCAGGGGGCGTCGGAACACTGAAGCTTTCTTT CASSSVRGRRNTEAFF 16 TRBJ1-1 TRBV6-5 - TRBD1
TGCGCCAGCAGCTTAAGGGCTAGCAAAGATACGCAGTATTTT CASSLRASKDTQYF 14 TRBJ2-3 TRBV5-1 - -
TGTGCCAGCAGCCTTACAGGGGAGGGGACTGAAGCTTTCTTT CASSLTGEGTEAFF 14 TRBJ1-1 TRBV7-9 - TRBD1
TGTGCCAGCTCAAGCAACAGGGGTGGCACAGATACGCAGTATTTT CASSSNRGGTDTQYF 15 TRBJ2-3 TRBV18 - TRBD1
TGCGCCAGCAGCCAACCCGGGGGCGTCGGTAATTCACCCCTCCACTTT CASSQPGGVGNSPLHF 16 TRBJ1-6 TRBV4-1 - -
TGTGCCAGCAGCCGGGATTCCCACTATGGCTACACCTTC CASSRDSHYGYTF 13 TRBJ1-2 TRBV5-4 - -
TGTGCCAGCAGGCGACAGTTTGGGGCCAACGTCCTGACTTTC CASRRQFGANVLTF 14 TRBJ2-6 TRBV28 - -
TGTGCCAGCAGCGTAGCGGGGGGACATGATGAGGCCTTC CASSVAGGHDEAF 13 TRBJ1-2 TRBV9 - -
TGCGCCAGCAGCCAAGAGAGGGACAGCAATAATCAGCCCCAGCATTTT CASSQERDSNNQPQHF 16 TRBJ1-5 TRBV4-1 - TRBD1
TGTGCCAGCTCACCCAGTGGGGCCCTCGAAAAACTGTTTTTT CASSPSGALEKLFF 14 TRBJ1-4 TRBV18 - -
TGTGCCAGCAGCTTGGTGCAGGGGCATGCTGAGCAGTTCTTC CASSLVQGHAEQFF 14 TRBJ2-1 TRBV7-9 - -
TGTGCCAGCAGCCAAGACAGTGCTCCCGGGGGGGGAAAAAACATTCAGTACTTC CASSQDSAPGGGKNIQYF 18 TRBJ2-4 TRBV14 - TRBD2
TGTGCCAGCAGCTTAGCATGGACGAGCACCCAAGAGACCCAGTACTTC CASSLAWTSTQETQYF 16 TRBJ2-5 TRBV7-2 once -
TGTGCCATCAGTGAGTCGCCTAGCGGGGGGGTTAAACAAGAGACCCAGTACTTC CAISESPSGGVKQETQYF 18 TRBJ2-5 TRBV10-3 - TRBD2
TGTGCCACCCGTTGGGACAGGGGAGATAATTCACCCCTCCACTTT CATRWDRGDNSPLHF 15 TRBJ1-6 TRBV15 - TRBD1
TGTGCCAGCAGTCCAGAAACTATACAGGGAATCGCGCTGTTTTTT CASSPETIQGIALFF 15 TRBJ2-2 TRBV28 - -
TGTGCCAGCAGCTTAGGAGTAATGGTGGAAAATGAGCAGTTCTTC CASSLGVMVENEQFF 15 TRBJ2-1 TRBV7-2 - -
TGTGCCAGCATGGTCGGCAAGACCTCTGGGGCCAACGTCCTGACTTTC CASMVGKTSGANVLTF 16 TRBJ2-6 TRBV28 - -
TGCGCCAGCAGCGCCGGACAGGGGGACACTGAAGCTTTCTTT CASSAGQGDTEAFF 14 TRBJ1-1 TRBV5-1 - TRBD1
TGTGCCAGCAGTGTCTTGACAGGGAGGACTGAAGCTTTCTTT CASSVLTGRTEAFF 14 TRBJ1-1 TRBV2 once TRBD1
TGTGCCAGCAGCACGAATACAGATCGAGTCTCTGGGGCCAACGTCCTGACTTTC CASSTNTDRVSGANVLTF 18 TRBJ2-6 TRBV5-4 - -
TGTGCCAGCAGCCAACGAAGGGGAATGAATGAAGCTTTCTTT CASSQRRGMNEAFF 14 TRBJ1-1 TRBV3-1/TRBV3-2 - -
TGTGCCAGCAGCCCGGGGCACAGGGAAAACACTGAAGCTTTCTTT CASSPGHRENTEAFF 15 TRBJ1-1 TRBV5-4 - -
TGCGCCAGCAGCTTGGGCAGCACTGAAGCTTTCTTT CASSLGSTEAFF 12 TRBJ1-1 TRBV5-1 - -
TGTGCCAGCTCACCGACAGGCTGGAACACTGAAGCTTTCTTT CASSPTGWNTEAFF 14 TRBJ1-1 TRBV18 - -
TGCGCCAGCAGCCTCCCGGAGGGGGGCCTTTCGAACACTGAAGCTTTCTTT CASSLPEGGLSNTEAFF 17 TRBJ1-1 TRBV5-1 - -
TGTGCCAGCAGCCCCAGCGGGGTGCCCACCGGGGAGCTGTTTTTT CASSPSGVPTGELFF 15 TRBJ2-2 TRBV5-6 few TRBD2
TGTGCCAGCAGCCCCAACAATCAGCCCCAGCATTTT CASSPNNQPQHF 12 TRBJ1-5 TRBV7-8 - -
TGTGCCAGTCGTACAGGGAGCACAGATACGCAGTATTTT CASRTGSTDTQYF 13 TRBJ2-3 TRBV19 - -
TGTGCCAGCATGCGGCGGGTCAGGGAGAACATTCAGTACTTC CASMRRVRENIQYF 14 TRBJ2-4 TRBV2 - -
TGTGCCAGCAGATCGGGGCTCAATTCACCCCTCCACTTT CASRSGLNSPLHF 13 TRBJ1-6 TRBV27 - -
TGTGCCAGCAGTGAAGAAGGTCAGCCCCAGCATTTT CASSEEGQPQHF 12 TRBJ1-5 TRBV2 - -
TGTGCCAGCAGTTTATTGCAGGGCCGTGGGGGCTACACCTTC CASSLLQGRGGYTF 14 TRBJ1-2 TRBV27 - -